A selection of T cell receptor beta chains follows, all from one sample in a study of shared clonotypes between healthy human individuals. This table comes from immunoSEQ multiplex PCR, and its TCRdb copy is limited to in-frame clones, with some not included. Altogether more than 1,200,000 clones are present, approximately 98.5% being singletons, with the ten largest covering approximately 0.4%. The sample was naive CD4+ T cells sorted from blood. These receptors all stem from a man aged 30 to 39 in good health. Both conserved end residues are part of each CDR3. Each record gives: clone size, CDR3 length, V gene, J gene, D gene, CDR3 DNA, CDR3 protein. The D gene is left open where the match is weak. Size tells how often a clone was seen (once, few, many) or the class of an expanded clone, and some rows leave it out.

once	15	TRBV10-1	TRBJ2-5	.	TGCGCCAGCAGTGAGGCTTCGCAGGGAGAAGAGACCCAGTACTTC	CASSEASQGEETQYF
.	15	TRBV5-4	TRBJ1-2	TRBD1	TGTGCCAGCAGCTTCCGGGACAGAAGCAACTATGGCTACACCTTC	CASSFRDRSNYGYTF
.	13	TRBV9	TRBJ1-4	.	TGTGCCAGCAGCCAGGCTGCTAATGAAAAACTGTTTTTT	CASSQAANEKLFF
once	15	TRBV7-9	TRBJ2-2	.	TGTGCCAGCAGCTTATCAGGAGGGGTAACCGGGGAGCTGTTTTTT	CASSLSGGVTGELFF
.	13	TRBV6-5	TRBJ1-2	.	TGTGCCAGCAGTTACTCGATGAACCTTGGCTACACCTTC	CASSYSMNLGYTF
.	16	TRBV14	TRBJ2-2	.	TGTGCCAGCAGCCAAGTTGGATGGACCCCCGCCGGGGAGCTGTTTTTT	CASSQVGWTPAGELFF
.	14	TRBV2	TRBJ2-2	.	TGTGCCAGCAGTGCGGGTGCACGTCCCGGGGAGCTGTTTTTT	CASSAGARPGELFF
.	14	TRBV19	TRBJ2-1	.	TGTGCCAGTAGTCGTGACAGGTTCTACAATGAGCAGTTCTTC	CASSRDRFYNEQFF
.	18	TRBV4-3	TRBJ2-3	TRBD2	TGCGCCAGCAGCCAAGACCCCGGACTAGCGGGAGCAATTGATACGCAGTATTTT	CASSQDPGLAGAIDTQYF
.	14	TRBV15	TRBJ2-1	.	TGTGCCACCAGCAGAGATCGGATCTATCAACCTCAGTTCTTC	CATSRDRIYQPQFF
.	12	TRBV29-1	TRBJ2-4	TRBD1	TGCAGCGTTGAATCCGACAGGGGCATTCAGTACTTC	CSVESDRGIQYF
.	12	TRBV6-1	TRBJ2-3	.	TGTGCCAGCAGTGAATATCAGGGGGGGCAGTATTTT	CASSEYQGGQYF
few	11	TRBV18	TRBJ2-5	.	TGTGCCAGCTCCGTCCAAGAGACCCAGTACTTC	CASSVQETQYF
.	16	TRBV5-1	TRBJ2-7	.	TGCGCCAGCAGCTTGGAGTTCGGAGCCCTCTCCTACGAGCAGTACTTC	CASSLEFGALSYEQYF
.	17	TRBV15	TRBJ1-4	.	TGTGCCACCAGTAGAGATTTCGGGAAGACAGGTCCAGAAAAACTGTTTTTT	CATSRDFGKTGPEKLFF
.	15	TRBV27	TRBJ2-2	TRBD1	TGTGCCAGCAGCTTAACCGGGACAGGGGGCTGGGAGCTGTTTTTT	CASSLTGTGGWELFF
.	17	TRBV4-3	TRBJ2-3	.	TGCGCCAGCAGCCGAGCCCCGGAGGTAGCCTTCCCGGATACGCAGTATTTT	CASSRAPEVAFPDTQYF
.	15	TRBV7-2	TRBJ2-1	TRBD2	TGTGCCAGCAGCTTAGCTAGCGGGAACTACAATGAGCAGTTCTTC	CASSLASGNYNEQFF
.	12	TRBV18	TRBJ2-7	.	TGTGCCAGCTCACTATACTCCTACGAGCAGTACTTC	CASSLYSYEQYF
.	20	TRBV18	TRBJ2-2	TRBD2	TGTGCCAGCTCACCCCTCCCCCCGACTAGCGGGAGAACCGGCGCCGGGGAGCTGTTTTTT	CASSPLPPTSGRTGAGELFF
.	16	TRBV7-9	TRBJ2-1	.	TGTGCCAGCAGCTTAGCTCTAGCGCGCTCCTACAATGAGCAGTTCTTC	CASSLALARSYNEQFF
.	15	TRBV6-5	TRBJ2-1	.	TGTGCCAGCAGGCAAAACTTGGGTGGTGTGAGTGAGCAGTTCTTC	CASRQNLGGVSEQFF
.	13	TRBV7-2	TRBJ2-5	TRBD1	TGTGCCGGCAGAGCTACAGGGGACGGGACCCAGTACTTC	CAGRATGDGTQYF
.	14	TRBV28	TRBJ2-7	.	TGTGCCAGCAGCATCCCGGGCGGTGTGGGAGAGCAGTACTTC	CASSIPGGVGEQYF
.	15	TRBV5-6	TRBJ1-3	TRBD1	TGTGCCAGCAGCCCCTTGGACAGGGCTGGAAACACCATATATTTT	CASSPLDRAGNTIYF
.	15	TRBV27	TRBJ2-7	.	TGTGCCAGCAGTTTACGGACCGGGGCCGCGAGCGAGCAGTACTTC	CASSLRTGAASEQYF
.	15	TRBV27	TRBJ2-2	.	TGTGCCAGCAGGCTCGGGGGCTCGAACACCGGGGAGCTGTTTTTT	CASRLGGSNTGELFF
.	16	TRBV5-1	TRBJ2-3	TRBD1	TGCGCCAGCAGCTGGGGAAACAGGGGTGTGACAGATACGCAGTATTTT	CASSWGNRGVTDTQYF
.	16	TRBV9	TRBJ1-3	.	TGTGCCAGCAGTAGACCAAACACCGCGTCTGGAAACACCATATATTTT	CASSRPNTASGNTIYF
.	15	TRBV11-2	TRBJ2-3	.	TGTGCCAGCAGCTTAGATTTTGAGCGCACAGATACGCAGTATTTT	CASSLDFERTDTQYF
.	15	TRBV6-1	TRBJ2-7	.	TGTGCCAGCAGGTTGGACAGTCCTCGGTCATACGAGCAGTACTTC	CASRLDSPRSYEQYF